The following is a TCR beta chain sequence with its context. The protocol was immunoSEQ multiplex PCR, while the TCRdb copy is restricted to in-frame clones and leaves out a portion. The sample yields about a million clones, approximately 75% seen once. Trimming left V 0 bases short and J 4 bases short, with 9 bases between. The CDR3 has 14 amino acids. CDR1 is LGHNA, CDR2 YSLEER, per germline. The sample belongs to a study of shared clonotypes between healthy human individuals. As for the study in general: The study used three CD4 naive, three CD4 memory, two CD8 naive and one CD8 memory plate per donor.

This rearrangement joins TRBV4-3 to TRBJ1-2; D unclear. The specimen was memory CD4+ T cells from PBMCs. Stated subset: CD45RA-negative fraction. The receptor comes from a man aged 18 to 35 in good health. Some clones in this sample may be carry-over from other donors' samples. The CDR3 reads CASSQDWQSYGYTF. The DNA of the CDR3 is TGCGCCAGCAGCCAAGATTGGCAGAGCTATGGCTACACCTTC.